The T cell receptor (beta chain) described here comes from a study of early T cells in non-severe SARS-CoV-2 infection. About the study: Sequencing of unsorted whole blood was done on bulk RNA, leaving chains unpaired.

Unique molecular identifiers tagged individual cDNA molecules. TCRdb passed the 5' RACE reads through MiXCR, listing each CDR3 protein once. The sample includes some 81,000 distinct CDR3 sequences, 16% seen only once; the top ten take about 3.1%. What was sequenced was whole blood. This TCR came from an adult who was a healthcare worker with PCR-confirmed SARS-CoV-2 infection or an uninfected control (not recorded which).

The CDR3 sequence is CASGTGVRTGELFF. The CDR3, as DNA: TGTGCCAGCGGGACAGGGGTTCGAACCGGGGAGCTGTTTTTT. The rearrangement links TRBV28 to TRBJ2-2; 10 positions match TRBD1. Unmatched junction bases numbered 5, after V lost 8 bases and J lost 5 bases. CDR1 is MDHEN and CDR2 is SYDVKM in the germline V gene. The CDR3 loop spans 14 amino acids.